A selection of T cell receptor beta chains follows, all from one sample in a study of blood T cells in healthy people across ages. One entry per CDR3 protein results from TCRdb running MiXCR on the 5' RACE reads. The sample includes about 2 million distinct CDR3 sequences, approximately 50% seen only once; the top ten take more than 2%. Sequences were obtained from blood. These receptors were obtained from a woman in her thirties or forties in good health. Each CDR3 is given with its conserved first and last residue. D genes are given only for firm matches. Clone size is not always given. Where it is, it says once, few, many or a class for expanded clones.

abundance	d_gene	v_gene	j_gene	CDR3aa	CDR3nt
-	TRBD2	TRBV28	TRBJ2-3	CASSSSGGAIDTQYF	TGTGCCAGCAGTTCTAGCGGGGGGGCCATAGATACGCAGTATTTT
few	-	TRBV14	TRBJ2-3	CASSQDRGALRTDTQYF	TGTGCCAGCAGCCAAGATAGAGGGGCGCTAAGGACAGATACGCAGTATTTT
-	TRBD2	TRBV10-1	TRBJ2-3	CASSEPSGASTDTQYF	TGCGCCAGCAGTGAGCCTAGCGGGGCGAGCACAGATACGCAGTATTTT
few	TRBD2	TRBV20-1	TRBJ2-5	CSALAGGKETQYF	TGCAGTGCCCTAGCGGGGGGGAAAGAGACCCAGTACTTC
few	-	TRBV5-6	TRBJ2-3	CASSLQGWTDTQYF	TGTGCCAGCAGCTTGCAGGGATGGACAGATACGCAGTATTTT
-	-	TRBV3-1	TRBJ1-2	CASTGGPGILYGYTF	TGTGCCAGCACGGGGGGACCGGGAATCCTTTATGGCTACACCTTC
few	-	TRBV11-2	TRBJ2-3	CASSLGDRDGDTQYF	TGTGCCAGCAGCTTAGGGGACCGGGACGGGGATACGCAGTATTTT
-	-	TRBV6-2/TRBV6-3	TRBJ2-7	CASSYSINWGANEQYF	TGTGCCAGCAGTTACTCGATAAACTGGGGAGCGAACGAGCAGTACTTC
few	-	TRBV6-6	TRBJ2-7	CASTTKQRSYEQYF	TGTGCCAGCACCACCAAGCAGAGGTCCTACGAGCAGTACTTC
-	-	TRBV15	TRBJ2-5	CATSRGRGGETQYF	TGTGCCACCAGCAGAGGAAGGGGCGGGGAGACCCAGTACTTC
-	TRBD2	TRBV20-1	TRBJ2-1	CSANPGGVRANEQFF	TGCAGTGCCAACCCTGGGGGGGTAAGGGCCAATGAGCAGTTCTTC
many	TRBD2	TRBV7-2	TRBJ2-1	CASSLAALAGRDEQFF	TGTGCCAGCAGCTTAGCGGCACTAGCGGGGAGGGATGAGCAGTTCTTC
-	-	TRBV21-1	TRBJ2-5	CASRTAKGRGNEQYF	TGTGCCAGCAGAACCGCCAAGGGGAGGGGCAATGAGCAGTACTTC
-	-	TRBV21-1	TRBJ2-7	CASSKVGQGLEEQYF	TGTGCCAGCAGCAAAGTTGGACAGGGGCTAGAGGAGCAGTACTTC
few	-	TRBV7-2	TRBJ1-2	CASSLGYNYGYTF	TGCGCCAGCAGCTTGGGGTATAACTATGGCTACACCTTC
-	TRBD1	TRBV13	TRBJ2-6	CASSPLLGQIISGANVLTF	TGTGCCAGCAGCCCCCTTTTGGGACAGATAATCTCTGGGGCCAACGTCCTGACTTTC
-	-	TRBV15	TRBJ1-2	CATSREGTKESYTF	TGTGCCACCAGCAGAGAAGGGACTAAAGAGAGCTACACCTTC
-	TRBD1	TRBV9	TRBJ2-2	CASSRSTGDTGELFF	TGTGCCAGCAGCAGGTCGACAGGGGACACCGGGGAGCTGTTTTTT
few	-	TRBV4-3	TRBJ2-1	CASSPNPVAWRNEQFF	TGCGCCAGCAGCCCTAATCCGGTGGCGTGGAGGAATGAGCAGTTCTTC
-	TRBD1	TRBV28	TRBJ2-7	CASRGPGTGLSSYEQYF	TGTGCCAGCAGGGGTCCCGGGACAGGGCTGAGCTCCTACGAGCAGTACTTC
few	-	TRBV28	TRBJ1-2	CASSSRFGGYGYTF	TGTGCCAGCAGTTCCCGGTTCGGGGGATATGGCTACACCTTC
-	TRBD2	TRBV6-5	TRBJ2-1	CASTPGGPYNEQFF	TGTGCCAGCACTCCGGGGGGACCCTACAATGAGCAGTTCTTC
-	-	TRBV12-3/TRBV12-4	TRBJ2-7	CASSLRILGGQRLYEQYF	TGTGCCAGCAGTTTAAGAATTCTGGGCGGACAGCGCCTCTACGAGCAGTACTTC
-	-	TRBV6-5	TRBJ2-3	CASRIGGGQPSTDTQYF	TGTGCCAGCAGAATTGGCGGAGGTCAGCCTAGCACAGATACGCAGTATTTT
once	TRBD1	TRBV6-6	TRBJ2-1	CASSIRGQGKLDEQFF	TGTGCCAGCAGTATCCGGGGACAGGGAAAATTGGATGAGCAGTTCTTC
-	-	TRBV27	TRBJ2-3	CASSLHGADTQYF	TGTGCCAGCAGTCTTCATGGGGCAGATACGCAGTATTTT
few	-	TRBV7-9	TRBJ1-2	CAGSHAVPGNYGYTF	TGTGCCGGCAGCCACGCCGTACCGGGAAACTATGGCTACACCTTC
-	-	TRBV11-2	TRBJ2-1	CASSWGNNEQFF	TGTGCCAGCTCATGGGGAAACAATGAGCAGTTCTTC
-	TRBD2	TRBV28	TRBJ2-5	CASSSSGHQTQYF	TGTGCCAGCAGTTCTAGCGGTCATCAGACCCAGTACTTC
-	TRBD1	TRBV4-1	TRBJ2-7	CASSQERLGTAIYEQYF	TGCGCCAGCAGCCAAGAACGTCTCGGGACAGCCATTTACGAGCAGTACTTC
-	-	TRBV6-2/TRBV6-3	TRBJ1-6	CASSWDYNSPLHF	TGTGCCAGCAGTTGGGACTATAATTCACCCCTCCACTTT
-	TRBD2	TRBV7-2	TRBJ2-3	CASSLAVAGADTQYF	TGTGCCAGCAGCTTAGCGGTGGCGGGAGCGGATACGCAGTATTTT
-	-	TRBV7-9	TRBJ2-7	CASSLYTFVGQYF	TGTGCCAGCAGCTTATACACATTCGTCGGGCAGTACTTC
-	-	TRBV11-2	TRBJ2-4	CASSLEWAGTAKNIQYF	TGTGCCAGCAGCTTAGAATGGGCAGGGACGGCCAAAAACATTCAGTACTTC
-	TRBD1	TRBV7-3	TRBJ2-4	CASSSASGTGTDIQYF	TGTGCCAGCAGCTCTGCCTCCGGGACAGGGACGGACATTCAGTACTTC
-	TRBD2	TRBV24-1	TRBJ2-1	CATSDAGGYNEQFF	TGTGCCACCAGTGATGCGGGGGGTTACAATGAGCAGTTCTTC
few	TRBD1	TRBV20-1	TRBJ1-2	CSARDDRGHYGYTF	TGCAGTGCTAGAGACGACAGGGGGCACTATGGCTACACCTTC
-	TRBD1	TRBV28	TRBJ1-5	CASSPRGGRGGQPQHF	TGTGCCAGCAGCCCCCGAGGGGGCCGAGGAGGGCAGCCCCAGCATTTT
-	TRBD2	TRBV3-1	TRBJ2-5	CASSQSGTSDFEETQYF	TGTGCCAGCAGCCAATCCGGGACTAGTGATTTTGAAGAGACCCAGTACTTC
-	TRBD1	TRBV20-1	TRBJ2-5	CGGQGKNEQYF	TGCGGAGGACAGGGAAAGAATGAGCAGTACTTC
-	-	TRBV12-3/TRBV12-4	TRBJ1-6	CASSLRGVYSPLHF	TGTGCCAGCAGCCTCCGGGGTGTTTATTCACCCCTCCACTTT
few	-	TRBV2	TRBJ2-5	CASKEDQETQYF	TGTGCCAGCAAGGAAGACCAAGAGACCCAGTACTTC
-	TRBD1	TRBV6-5	TRBJ2-1	CASSSRGQDAYNEQFF	TGTGCCAGCAGTTCCCGCGGACAGGACGCTTACAATGAGCAGTTCTTC
few	-	TRBV3-1	TRBJ2-5	CASIFSGAEETQYF	TGTGCCAGCATTTTTTCGGGGGCTGAGGAGACCCAGTACTTC
-	-	TRBV29-1	TRBJ2-7	CSVPSDGVGEQYF	TGCAGCGTGCCCTCTGATGGGGTCGGTGAGCAGTACTTC
-	TRBD1	TRBV29-1	TRBJ1-2	CSVGQGVNVGYTF	TGCAGCGTTGGACAGGGAGTTAACGTTGGCTACACCTTC
-	TRBD2	TRBV27	TRBJ2-3	CASTQTSGGSTDTQYF	TGTGCCAGCACACAGACTAGCGGGGGTAGCACAGATACGCAGTATTTT
-	TRBD2	TRBV6-2/TRBV6-3	TRBJ2-3	CASSYNLRGNTDTQYF	TGTGCCAGCAGTTACAATTTGCGGGGGAACACAGATACGCAGTATTTT